This passage covers 7 T cell receptor beta chains from one sample sequenced in a study of OX40 agonist ivuxolimab in advanced cancers. Data came from immunoSEQ multiplex PCR; TCRdb stores just in-frame clones and leaves some out. The sample records approximately 20,000 clones, about four fifths being singletons. This specimen was CD4+ or CD8+ T cells sorted from blood, taken in a trial of the OX40 agonist ivuxolimab. Receptor source: an adult with an advanced solid tumor such as melanoma, head and neck, liver or kidney cancer.

This chain uses TRBV5-1 with TRBJ2-7; TRBD1 aligns across 7 bases. The CDR3 is made up of 12 amino acids. Germline CDR1 reads SGHRS; CDR2 reads YFSETQ. Trimming removed 4 bases from V and 3 bases from J; junction bases left unmatched: 1. CDR3 coding DNA: TGCGCCAGCAGCAGGGACAGCTACGAGCAGTACTTC. Residues: CASSRDSYEQYF.

V usage is TRBV6-5 and J usage is TRBJ1-1, with a weak D call TRBD1 (5 bases). Trimming stripped 0 bases from V and 5 bases from J, with 7 bases between. The CDR3 consists of 13 residues. CDR1 and CDR2 (germline): MNHEY, SVGAGI. Here the CDR3 reads CASSYSGGTEAFF. The CDR3 DNA is TGTGCCAGCAGTTACTCCGGGGGTACTGAAGCTTTCTTT.

The chain links TRBV7-9 to TRBJ2-5, with 9 bases fitting TRBD2. With V trimmed by 8 bases and J by 7 bases, 14 bases remained unmatched. CDR1 SEHNR and CDR2 FQNEAQ come from the germline V gene (reference sequence). The CDR3 sequence is 15 residues long. The CDR3 reads CASGNIGGLATTQYF. CDR3 coding DNA: TGTGCCAGCGGGAACATAGGGGGACTAGCTACGACCCAGTACTTC.

V and J are TRBV6-5 and TRBJ1-5; 7 bases line up with TRBD1. The CDR3 sequence is 14 residues long. Germline V CDR1 and CDR2: MNHEY, SVGAGI. V lost 5 bases, J lost 4 bases, and 5 bases stayed unmatched. CDR3 region: CASSLGTVNQPQHF. Here the CDR3 DNA reads TGTGCCAGCAGTCTCGGGACAGTAAATCAGCCCCAGCATTTT.

The V and J genes are TRBV5-8 and TRBJ2-1; 10 bases line up with TRBD1. The CDR3 runs 15 residues. The ends lost 3 bases at V and 8 bases at J; junction bases unmatched: 8. Germline loops: CDR1 SGHTS, CDR2 YDEGEE. DNA for the CDR3: TGTGCCAGCAGCTCGACAGGGGGCGAGGTGGATGAGCAGTTCTTC. It yields the protein CASSSTGGEVDEQFF.

The V call is TRBV18, the J call TRBJ1-2, with D maybe TRBD1 (5 bases). The CDR3 length is 14 residues. In germline, CDR1 is KGHSH, CDR2 LQKENI. Trimming removed 0 bases from V and 4 bases from J, with 9 bases in between. In nucleotides, the CDR3 is TGTGCCAGCTCACCACCAGGCGGGGGCTATGGCTACACCTTC. This translates into CASSPPGGGYGYTF.

V is TRBV19 and J is TRBJ2-7; D is perhaps TRBD1 (6 bases). The V end lost 5 bases, the J end lost 1 base, and 21 bases lay between the germline ends. The CDR3 is made up of 17 amino acids. Germline V gene lookup returns CDR1 LNHDA and CDR2 SQIVND (reference sequence). The CDR3 nucleotides read TGTGCCAGTAGTCCTCCCGCCAGGGGAGAATCGTCCTACGAGCAGTACTTC. Its translation: CASSPPARGESSYEQYF.